The next 14 T cell receptor beta chains were all read from a single sample in a study of T cell repertoires in cytomegalovirus infection (dated by TCRdb to between 2017 and 2020). Sequencer: Illumina HiSeq 1500. TCRdb reanalyzed the raw reads on its own, using fastp at Q25 for trimming and MiXCR for clone calling, and kept in-frame beta chains. Merged by CDR3 protein, the rows form single entries marked with the most common genes and DNA. For this sample the table gives approximately 490,000 distinct CDR3 sequences, of which around 11% were detected only once. The ten largest clones represent 10% to 13% of the sample. The sequenced sample was PBMCs. The receptors were gathered from a human donor in good health (CMV status not recorded). Some clones in this sample may be carry-over from other donors' samples.

V gene TRBV18 combines with J gene TRBJ2-7; D unresolved. Looked up from germline, CDR1 is KGHSH and CDR2 is LQKENI. Trimming took 5 bases from V and 6 from J, leaving 17 bases between them. This CDR3 is built from 14 residues. CDR3 sequence (DNA): TGTGCCAGCTCAACGGAGATACGGTACGGCGAGCAGTACTTC. It translates to CASSTEIRYGEQYF.

This clonotype occurred many times. V gene TRBV20-1 combines with J gene TRBJ1-1; possibly TRBD1 for D (5 bases). Trimming removed 5 bases from V and 3 bases from J, with 16 bases in between. The V gene's germline CDR1 is DFQATT and CDR2 SNEGSKA (reference sequence). This CDR3 contains 14 residues. The CDR3, as DNA: TGCAGTGCTCCCCTGGGGGGGATGGACACTGAAGCTTTCTTT. Amino acids: CSAPLGGMDTEAFF.

This clonotype was recorded at least ten times. This chain uses TRBV27 with TRBJ1-2; D gene ambiguous. This CDR3 has 13 amino acids. V was cut by 6 bases and J by 2 bases, with 10 bases left in between. Germline V gene data show CDR1 as MNHEY and CDR2 as SMNVEV (reference sequence). This chain's CDR3 is CASSLGPNYGYTF. For the CDR3, the DNA is TGTGCCAGCAGCTTAGGACCCAACTATGGCTACACCTTC.

This clonotype was picked up many times. The chain recombines TRBV6-6 with TRBJ1-2; D call uncertain. Per the germline V gene, CDR1 is MNHNY and CDR2 is SVGAGI (reference sequence). There are 15 residues in the CDR3. Trimming removed 2 bases from V and 0 bases from J, with 10 bases in between. The CDR3 protein is CASSYDRTANYGYTF. CDR3 DNA sequence: TGTGCCAGCAGTTACGACCGGACGGCTAACTATGGCTACACCTTC.

This clonotype was detected only a few times. The rearrangement links TRBV28 to TRBJ2-1; 8 bases are a match to TRBD2. The CDR3 covers 14 residues. CDR1 and CDR2 (germline): MDHEN, SYDVKM. The V gene end was trimmed by 3 bases and the J gene end by 9 bases; junction bases not matched to a gene: 7. DNA of the CDR3: TGTGCCAGCAGTTTGTTACGGGGGGGCCTTGAGCAGTTCTTC. Its translation: CASSLLRGGLEQFF.

The table lists this clonotype with many counts. The rearrangement links TRBV12-3 or TRBV12-4 to TRBJ1-6, with 9 bases that match TRBD1. The junction had 4 bases not matched to a gene; V was cut back by 5 bases and J by 8 bases. The CDR3 is 14 amino acids. The CDR3 nucleotides read TGTGCCAGCAGTACCCGGGACAGGGATTCACCCCTCCACTTT. It is translated as CASSTRDRDSPLHF.

This clonotype was detected ten times or more. V and J are TRBV10-3 and TRBJ1-2; D uncertain. Trimming shortened V by 4 bases and J by 6 bases, and 12 bases separated the two germline ends. Germline CDR1 ENHRY, CDR2 SYGVKD. The CDR3 consists of 13 residues. CDR3 amino acids: CAISVGWTDGYTF. The DNA of the CDR3 is TGTGCCATCAGTGTGGGGTGGACGGATGGCTACACCTTC.

A few counts support this clonotype. This chain uses TRBV3-1 with TRBJ1-3; D is unresolved. This CDR3 region has 13 residues. The V end was cut by 5 bases, the J end by 4 bases, with 9 bases between. Germline CDR1 LGHDT, CDR2 YNNKEL (reference sequence). CDR3 DNA sequence: TGTGCCAGCAGCTCAGGATGGGGAAACACCATATATTTT. The encoded protein is CASSSGWGNTIYF.

The V and J genes are TRBV20-1 and TRBJ2-7; TRBD2 matches 8 bases. After removal of 2 bases from V and 6 bases from J, the junction contained 9 bases not matched to a gene. Germline-derived CDR1 and CDR2 are DFQATT and SNEGSKA (reference sequence). The CDR3 has 14 residues. CDR3 nucleotides: TGCAGTGCTAGACTTGGACTAGCTGGGGGCGAGCAGTACTTC. It specifies CSARLGLAGGEQYF.

This rearrangement joins TRBV20-1 to TRBJ1-4; the D gene is possibly TRBD1 (5 bases). Germline assignment: CDR1 DFQATT and CDR2 SNEGSKA (reference sequence). The CDR3 runs 14 residues. The germline V and J ends were trimmed by 4 bases and 8 bases, with 17 bases remaining between them. The CDR3: CSATRVSGGEKLFF. The CDR3 nucleotides read TGCAGTGCTACCAGGGTCAGCGGAGGCGAAAAACTGTTTTTT.

This clonotype was seen a few times. The V gene is TRBV3-1, the J gene TRBJ1-6; 9 bases match TRBD1. Germline CDR1 reads LGHDT; CDR2 reads YNNKEL (reference sequence). This CDR3 contains 14 residues. With V trimmed by 1 base and J by 9 bases, 1 base remained unmatched. The CDR3 DNA sequence: TGTGCCAGCAGCCAAGCACAGGGGGCTTCACCCCTCCACTTT. It yields the protein CASSQAQGASPLHF.

Concerning this clonotype itself: Given a much more abundant clone one base away, this may be a read error. As DNA, the CDR3 is TGTGCCAGCAGCTCCGACGAGACACCGAACACTGAAGCTTTCTTT. Translating it yields CASSSDETPNTEAFF. V is TRBV7-3 and J is TRBJ1-1, with unresolved D. This CDR3 is built from 15 residues. Germline loops: CDR1 SGHTA, CDR2 FQGTGA. Trimming took off 4 bases at V and 1 base at J, with 13 bases between the two ends.

A few counts support this clonotype. V and J are TRBV18 and TRBJ2-2, with D possibly being TRBD1 (5 bases). CDR3 size: 15 residues. The germline V gene encodes CDR1 KGHSH and CDR2 LQKENI. The V end lost 3 bases, the J end lost 4 bases, and 12 bases lay between the germline ends. CDR3 DNA sequence: TGTGCCAGCTCACCCCTACAGGACCCCACCGGGGAGCTGTTTTTT. Amino acid sequence: CASSPLQDPTGELFF.

A note on this clonotype: This may come from a read error, since a much larger clone is one base off. The chain recombines TRBV20-1 with TRBJ2-1; possibly TRBD2 for D (5 bases). The length of the CDR3 is 14 residues. The germline V gene encodes CDR1 DFQATT and CDR2 SNEGSKA (reference sequence). Trimming stripped 3 bases from V and 4 bases from J, with 13 bases between. The CDR3 bases are TGCAGTGCTAGGGACTGGCGGTATTACAATGAGCAGTTCTTC. It yields the protein CSARDWRYYNEQFF.